The 27 T cell receptor beta chains in this list originate from one sample, sequenced in a study of blood T cells in healthy people across ages (dated by TCRdb to between 2014 and 2017). Library creation used 5' RACE. Sequencer: Illumina HiSeq 2500. The second PCR ran for roughly 7 to 11 cycles and used a J-beta primer mix along with a sample-barcoded 5' primer. Through fastp at Q25 and MiXCR, TCRdb rebuilt clones from the public reads, retaining in-frame beta chains. Rows with a matching CDR3 protein are joined into one entry that keeps the most common DNA and genes. The sample table contains 1.4 million to 1.5 million distinct CDR3 sequences; only one count was recorded for about 40% of them. Of the sample, 7.9% is held by the ten largest clones. Sequencing was performed on blood. The receptors were gathered from a young woman in good health.

This chain connects TRBV12-3 or TRBV12-4 to TRBJ2-1; 7 bases fit TRBD2. This CDR3 region has 13 residues. J lost 9 bases, V lost 5 bases, and 7 bases had no gene match. As DNA, the CDR3 is TGTGCCAGCAGTCCGGCTTCGGGGGGTGAGCAGTTCTTC. Translating it yields CASSPASGGEQFF.

With respect to this clonotype: One junction end disagrees with the germline gene, perhaps due to a read error. The chain has TRBV20-1 and TRBJ2-5; the D is unclear. The V gene's germline CDR1 is DFQATT and CDR2 SNEGSKA (reference sequence). The CDR3 consists of 13 residues. The CDR3 is CSVRNRVQETQYF. In nucleotides, the CDR3 is TGCAGTGTTAGAAATAGGGTCCAAGAGACCCAGTACTTC.

Points on this clonotype: The junction departs from the called germline gene at one end, perhaps through a read error. The chain couples TRBV11-2 to TRBJ2-5; no definite D call. This CDR3 spans 13 amino acids. CDR1 is SGHAT, CDR2 FQNNGV, per germline. The CDR3: CANSSPLQETQYF. The DNA for the CDR3 is TGTGCCAACAGCTCCCCCCTACAAGAGACCCAGTACTTC.

The chain combines TRBV10-3 with TRBJ2-7; D is possibly TRBD2 (6 bases). This CDR3 is 14 amino acids long. CDR1 and CDR2 from the germline V gene are ENHRY and SYGVKD. Trimming left V 4 bases short and J 3 bases short, with 13 bases between. The CDR3 protein is CAISANGGVYEQYF. CDR3 in DNA: TGTGCCATCAGTGCAAATGGCGGGGTCTACGAGCAGTACTTC.

The chain recombines TRBV6-5 with TRBJ1-1, with a possible D match to TRBD1 (6 bases). Trimming stripped 0 bases from V and 0 bases from J, with 17 bases between. CDR1 MNHEY and CDR2 SVGAGI come from the germline V gene. The CDR3 has 18 amino acids. CDR3: CASSYSSPGGAVNTEAFF. CDR3 in DNA: TGTGCCAGCAGTTACTCGAGCCCGGGGGGCGCCGTGAACACTGAAGCTTTCTTT.

J is TRBJ2-3 and V is TRBV6-2 or TRBV6-3; 14 bases agree with TRBD2. Losses at the gene ends were 5 bases for V and 4 bases for J; bases not matched to a gene: 14. The germline V gene has CDR1 MNHEY and CDR2 SVGEGT. The CDR3 covers 19 residues. CDR3 protein: CASSRGTSGGHAPPDTQYF. The CDR3 bases are TGTGCCAGCAGTCGCGGGACTAGCGGGGGCCACGCCCCCCCAGATACGCAGTATTTT.

This chain's CDR3 is CASSLVSLYGYTF. CDR3 nucleotides: TGTGCCAGCAGCTTAGTAAGTCTCTATGGCTACACCTTC. The J gene is TRBJ1-2, the V gene TRBV7-9; unclear D gene. CDR3 length equals 13 residues. Germline loops: CDR1 SEHNR, CDR2 FQNEAQ (reference sequence). Trimming took 1 base from V and 4 from J, leaving 7 bases between them.

This chain links TRBV3-1 with TRBJ2-1, with TRBD2 matching over 14 bases. From germline, CDR1 is LGHDT and CDR2 YNNKEL (reference sequence). CDR3 length: 17 residues. With 1 base clipped from V and 6 bases from J, the junction kept 5 bases outside the gene matches. The DNA for the CDR3 is TGTGCCAGCAGCCAAGGCCCGACTAGCGGGGGGGCCAATGAGCAGTTCTTC. Encoded protein: CASSQGPTSGGANEQFF.

The chain combines TRBV29-1 with TRBJ2-6; D gene ambiguous. The CDR3 runs to 13 residues. Trimming took 3 bases from V and 2 from J, leaving 5 bases between them. Germline V gene sequence: CDR1 SQVTM, CDR2 ANQGSEA. The CDR3 nucleotides are TGCAGCGTTGAGTTCGCTGGGGCCAACGTCCTGACTTTC. Its protein is CSVEFAGANVLTF.

This chain connects TRBV5-1 to TRBJ2-3; D is uncertain. The CDR3 extends over 15 amino acids. Germline V gene sequence: CDR1 SGHRS, CDR2 YFSETQ. V shed 3 bases and J shed 2 bases, with 13 bases lying between them. The CDR3 sequence: CASSSLSRDTDTQYF. The CDR3 region has the DNA TGCGCCAGCAGCTCCTTAAGTAGGGACACAGATACGCAGTATTTT.

V gene TRBV6-1 combines with J gene TRBJ1-5; perhaps TRBD1 as D (5 bases). The CDR3 spans 11 residues. Germline V gene lookup returns CDR1 MNHNS and CDR2 SASEGT. V shed 3 bases and J shed 13 bases, with 10 bases lying between them. As DNA, the CDR3 is TGTGCCAGCAGTGATGTGGGACCTCAGCATTTT. Its protein product is CASSDVGPQHF.

The J gene is TRBJ2-5, the V gene TRBV11-2; D is perhaps TRBD1 (7 bases). The tail of the sequence fits TRBJ2-7 better, so the J call may be wrong. CDR1 SGHAT and CDR2 FQNNGV come from the germline V gene. The CDR3 is 20 amino acids. The CDR3 DNA is TGTGCCAGCAGCTTAGATTACCGGGACAGAAATCCGGGACTTGACTACGAGCAGTACTTC. It codes for CASSLDYRDRNPGLDYEQYF.

The sample holds a few counts of this clonotype. The chain links TRBV29-1 to TRBJ2-1; D remains ambiguous. The germline V gene encodes CDR1 SQVTM and CDR2 ANQGSEA. CDR3 length: 13 amino acids. The germline V and J ends were trimmed by 5 bases and 0 bases, with 8 bases remaining between them. The CDR3 loop is CSVSSPSYNEQFF. The CDR3 DNA follows: TGCAGCGTTTCCAGTCCCTCCTACAATGAGCAGTTCTTC.

The V gene is TRBV2, the J gene TRBJ1-1, with D possibly being TRBD1 (5 bases). Germline CDR1 is SNHLY and CDR2 is FYNNEI. V gave up 7 bases and J gave up 6 bases, with 9 bases separating them. The CDR3 covers 11 residues. This CDR3 reads CASITGPEAFF. As DNA, the CDR3 is TGTGCCAGCATAACGGGGCCTGAAGCTTTCTTT.

This clonotype was seen a handful of times. V usage is TRBV11-2 and J usage is TRBJ2-1; D unclear. Germline-derived CDR1 and CDR2 are SGHAT and FQNNGV. The V gene lost 1 base and the J gene lost 8 bases, with 12 bases spanning the gap. The CDR3 sequence is 14 residues long. For the CDR3, the DNA is TGTGCCAGCAGCTTAGGAGTGGCCGAAGATGAGCAGTTCTTC. Translation gives CASSLGVAEDEQFF.

The chain uses TRBV2 and TRBJ2-1, with TRBD2 as a possible D gene (5 bases). The CDR3 is 15 residues long. Trimming stripped 2 bases from V and 6 bases from J, with 14 bases between. From germline, CDR1 is SNHLY and CDR2 FYNNEI. Here the CDR3 reads CASSEQRGSGNEQFF. In DNA form, the CDR3 reads TGTGCCAGCAGTGAACAACGGGGATCGGGCAATGAGCAGTTCTTC.

This rearrangement joins TRBV7-8 to TRBJ2-7; D is undetermined. The CDR3 length is 14 residues. Trimming cost V 5 bases and J 5 bases, with 16 bases left between them. Per germline, CDR1 SGHVS and CDR2 FQNEAQ. The CDR3 nucleotides are TGTGCCAGCAGCGGCGATTGGGCCGGTGACGAGCAGTACTTC. This translates into CASSGDWAGDEQYF.

This chain uses TRBV15 with TRBJ1-2; D ambiguous. Per germline, CDR1 LNHNV and CDR2 YYDKDF (reference sequence). V was shortened by 0 bases and J by 4 bases, with 15 bases between the two germline ends. The CDR3 extends over 16 amino acids. CDR3 DNA: TGTGCCACCAGCAGAGACCCAACTAAAACGGGCTATGGCTACACCTTC. Translating it yields CATSRDPTKTGYGYTF.

The V gene is TRBV10-3, the J gene TRBJ2-1; TRBD1 matches at 10 bases. Germline V gene sequence: CDR1 ENHRY, CDR2 SYGVKD. J was trimmed by 6 bases and V by 8 bases; bases with no gene match: 10. The length of the CDR3 is 15 residues. CDR3 nucleotide sequence: TGTGCCATCGGTCGCGGGACAGGGGAGGCCAATGAGCAGTTCTTC. Amino acids: CAIGRGTGEANEQFF.

A few counts support this clonotype. The chain couples TRBV7-2 to TRBJ2-1; possibly TRBD1 for D (6 bases). CDR3 length: 15 residues. V was clipped by 7 bases and J by 0 bases, with 13 bases between them. The germline CDR1 and CDR2 sequences are SGHTA and FQGNSA. The CDR3 region is CASTRGAPSYNEQFF. The CDR3 coding sequence is TGTGCCAGCACCAGGGGAGCTCCCTCCTACAATGAGCAGTTCTTC. Using reference TRBV7-2 and TRBJ2-1 for the parts outside the CDR3, the full variable domain is GAGVSQSPSNKVTEKGKDVELRCDPISGHTALYWYRQSLGQGLEFLIYFQGNSAPDKSGLPSDRFSAERTGGSVSTLTIQRTQQEDSAVYLCASTRGAPSYNEQFFGPGTRLTVL.

This clonotype has only a few counts. The rearrangement uses TRBV6-1 and TRBJ2-1; 15 positions agree with TRBD2. Trimming took 1 base from V and 5 from J; bases not matched to a gene: 0. The CDR3 contains 16 residues. Germline V gives CDR1 MNHNS, CDR2 SASEGT. The CDR3 bases are TGTGCCAGCAGTGAAGGGACTAGCGGGGGGGACAATGAGCAGTTCTTC. This translates into CASSEGTSGGDNEQFF.

V is TRBV4-1 and J is TRBJ2-4, with 15 nucleotides matching TRBD2. Trimming cost V 10 bases and J 0 bases; bases outside gene matches: 4. This CDR3 contains 16 residues. Germline V gene data show CDR1 as MGHRA and CDR2 as YSYEKL. CDR3 loop: CATGTSGRQAKNIQYF. The CDR3 nucleotides are TGCGCCACCGGGACTAGCGGGAGGCAAGCCAAAAACATTCAGTACTTC.

This clonotype has just a few counts. The gene calls are TRBV18 and TRBJ1-2; D is ambiguous. From germline, CDR1 is KGHSH and CDR2 LQKENI. Deletions cut 4 bases from V and 8 bases from J, with 14 bases between. This CDR3 has 13 amino acids. The CDR3 DNA is TGTGCCAGCTCACTTACACACTCGGAAGGCTACACCTTC. This encodes CASSLTHSEGYTF. The full variable domain, in which reference TRBV18 and TRBJ1-2 provide the parts outside the CDR3, is NAGVMQNPRHLVRRRGQEARLRCSPMKGHSHVYWYRQLPEEGLKFMVYLQKENIIDESGMPKERFSAEFPKEGPSILRIQQVVRGDSAAYFCASSLTHSEGYTFGSGTRLTVV.

In its sample, this clonotype was seen a few times. The chain links TRBV6-5 to TRBJ2-3; maybe TRBD2 (6 bases). The CDR3 is made up of 14 amino acids. V gave up 5 bases and J gave up 3 bases, with 12 bases separating them. CDR1 is MNHEY, CDR2 SVGAGI, per germline. CDR3 coding DNA: TGTGCCAGCAGTGACGGGAGCGGGACAGATACGCAGTATTTT. Amino acids: CASSDGSGTDTQYF.

The chain employs TRBV27 and TRBJ1-5, with D unclear. The CDR3 has 15 amino acids. The V end was cut by 0 bases, the J end by 0 bases, with 6 bases between. Germline V lookup: CDR1 MNHEY, CDR2 SMNVEV (reference sequence). In DNA form, the CDR3 reads TGTGCCAGCAGTTTATCGTGGGATAGCAATCAGCCCCAGCATTTT. Translated: CASSLSWDSNQPQHF.

This clonotype was found a few times. The chain employs TRBV5-1 and TRBJ2-3, with TRBD1 identical over 9 bases. Unmatched junction bases numbered 3, after V lost 0 bases and J lost 4 bases. Germline V CDR1 and CDR2: SGHRS, YFSETQ. The CDR3 length is 15 residues. The CDR3 sequence is CASSLDGTGSDTQYF. The CDR3 DNA is TGCGCCAGCAGCTTGGACGGGACAGGGTCAGATACGCAGTATTTT.

The chain links TRBV5-1 to TRBJ2-5, with 10 bases matching TRBD2. V lost 3 bases and J lost 3; bases outside the gene matches: 5. This CDR3 is 15 amino acids long. Looked up from germline, CDR1 is SGHRS and CDR2 is YFSETQ. In DNA form, the CDR3 reads TGCGCCAGCAGCTCGCTTACTAGCGGGGAAGAGACCCAGTACTTC. It translates to CASSSLTSGEETQYF.